The sequence of this T cell receptor beta chain was determined in a study of somatic mutations in cytotoxic T cells in rheumatoid arthritis. Study as a whole: Patient blood was drawn as 30 ml EDTA; the draw came right after diagnosis and before any treatment. Using a FACSAria II or Sony SH800, a portion of the V beta antibody-stained T-cell populations were flow-sorted at nearly 100% purity, and among those populations were V beta1+ cells that were then sequenced for TCRB.

Positive selection with magnetic beads achieved the isolation of CD4+ and CD8+ cells, followed by a flow cytometry check of purity. The CDR3 is made up of 16 amino acids. Germline lookup yields CDR1 SGDLS and CDR2 YYNGEE. The V end lost 4 bases, the J end lost 9 bases, and 25 bases lay between the germline ends. Sequenced by immunoSEQ multiplex PCR; TCRdb stores in-frame clones only, minus some. Of 14,000 or so clones in the sample, about four fifths were seen once. Sequences were obtained from CD8+ T cells sorted from blood. The chain uses TRBV9 and TRBJ2-5, with D perhaps matching TRBD2 (8 bases). The sequence was collected from an adult with rheumatoid arthritis. Here the CDR3 DNA reads TGTGCCAGCAGCCCCAGCGGACTAGCCGGACAGGTGGCCCAGTACTTC. This sequence encodes CASSPSGLAGQVAQYF.